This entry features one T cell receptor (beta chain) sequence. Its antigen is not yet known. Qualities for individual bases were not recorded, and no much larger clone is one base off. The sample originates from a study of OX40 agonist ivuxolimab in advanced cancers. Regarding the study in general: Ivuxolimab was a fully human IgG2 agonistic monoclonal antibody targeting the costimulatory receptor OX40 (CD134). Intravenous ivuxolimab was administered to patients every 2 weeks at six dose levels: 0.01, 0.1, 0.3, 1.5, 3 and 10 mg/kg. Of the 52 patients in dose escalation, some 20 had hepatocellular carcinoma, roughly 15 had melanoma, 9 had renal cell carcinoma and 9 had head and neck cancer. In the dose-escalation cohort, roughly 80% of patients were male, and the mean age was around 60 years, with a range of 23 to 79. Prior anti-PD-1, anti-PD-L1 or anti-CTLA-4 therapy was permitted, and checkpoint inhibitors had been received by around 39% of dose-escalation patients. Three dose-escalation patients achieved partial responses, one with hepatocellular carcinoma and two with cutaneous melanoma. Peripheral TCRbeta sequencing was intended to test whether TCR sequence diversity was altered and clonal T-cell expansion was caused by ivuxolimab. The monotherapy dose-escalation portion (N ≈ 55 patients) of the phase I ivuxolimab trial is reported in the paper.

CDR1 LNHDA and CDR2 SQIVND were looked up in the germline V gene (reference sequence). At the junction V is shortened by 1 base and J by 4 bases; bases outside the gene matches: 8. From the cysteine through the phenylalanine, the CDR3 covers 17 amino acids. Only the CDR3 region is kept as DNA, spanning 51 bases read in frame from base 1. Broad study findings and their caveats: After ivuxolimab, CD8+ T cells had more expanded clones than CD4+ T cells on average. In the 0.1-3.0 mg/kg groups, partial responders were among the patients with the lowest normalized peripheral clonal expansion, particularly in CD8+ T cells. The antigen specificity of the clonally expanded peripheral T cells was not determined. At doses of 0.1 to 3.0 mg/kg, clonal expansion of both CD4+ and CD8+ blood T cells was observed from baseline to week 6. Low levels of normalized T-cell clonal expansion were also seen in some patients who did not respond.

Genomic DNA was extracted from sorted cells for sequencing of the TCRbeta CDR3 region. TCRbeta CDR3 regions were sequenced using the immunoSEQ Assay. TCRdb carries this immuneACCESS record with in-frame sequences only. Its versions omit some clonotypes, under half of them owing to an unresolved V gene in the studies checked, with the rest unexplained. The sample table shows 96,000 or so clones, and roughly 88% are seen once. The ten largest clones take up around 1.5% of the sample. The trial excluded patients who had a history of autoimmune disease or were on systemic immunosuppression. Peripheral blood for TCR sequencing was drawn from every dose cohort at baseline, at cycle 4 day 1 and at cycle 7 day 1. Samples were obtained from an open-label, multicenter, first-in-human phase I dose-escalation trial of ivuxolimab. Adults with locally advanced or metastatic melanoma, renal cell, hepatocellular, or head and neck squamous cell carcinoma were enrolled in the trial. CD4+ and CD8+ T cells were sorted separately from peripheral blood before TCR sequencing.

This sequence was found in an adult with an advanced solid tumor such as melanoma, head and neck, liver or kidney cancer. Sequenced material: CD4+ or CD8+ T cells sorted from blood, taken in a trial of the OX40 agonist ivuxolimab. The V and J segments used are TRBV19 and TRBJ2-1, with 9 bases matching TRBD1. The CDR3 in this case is CASSIGGGTGKYNEQFF. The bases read TGTGCCAGTAGTATAGGGGGAGGGACAGGGAAATACAATGAGCAGTTCTTC.